This TCR beta chain was observed in a study of blood T cell repertoires in COVID-19. The overall study: Acute and convalescent COVID-19 samples came from the United States, Italy and Spain. PBMCs, B-cell-depleted T cells, or T cells provided the cDNA or gDNA that made up the material.

V lost 0 bases, J lost 9 bases, and 9 bases stayed unmatched. CDR1 LGHNA and CDR2 YNFKEQ come from the germline V gene. The CDR3 length is 16 residues. Per the original data handling: From reference gene primer amplification, estimates of nucleated cell counts were derived. Some clones are missing from TCRdb's copy, which holds only in-frame ones; the method was immunoSEQ multiplex PCR. V, J and clone size reflect that table, while D and trimming were determined from the DNA. The repertoire has approximately 150,000 clones, roughly 87% of them found once; the top ten carry 1.5% to 2%. Material: peripheral blood. The TCR sequence derives from a man between 65 and 79 years old with acute or convalescent COVID-19. The V gene is TRBV4-2, the J gene TRBJ2-3; TRBD2 matches at 10 bases. The chain's CDR3 is CASSQDGAGGPITQYF. The DNA of the CDR3 is TGTGCCAGCAGCCAAGATGGAGCGGGGGGGCCTATAACGCAGTATTTT.